This T cell receptor beta chain is drawn from a study of T cell responses to AZD1222 COVID-19 vaccine. Findings of the study overall: Reports indicate that nearly half of spike-specific TCRs are directed at unmutated variant regions. Repertoires were sampled only after the peak T cell response. Baseline seropositivity occurred in only a handful of AZD1222 recipients. Clonal diversity may have been underestimated in mostly white British donors.

Only in-frame clones appear in the TCRdb table, and some are missing; sequencing was by immunoSEQ multiplex PCR. The sample includes over 130,000 clones, less than 95% of them seen just once. Worth noting for this clone: The target antigen is unknown.

This CDR3 spans 14 amino acids. Germline CDR1 is MNHEY and CDR2 is SVGEGT. V was clipped by 5 bases and J by 6 bases; unmatched bases: 5. The V call is TRBV6-2 or TRBV6-3, the J call TRBJ1-2, with TRBD1 identical over 11 bases. The source was peripheral blood, collected on day 0 of AZD1222 vaccination. The TCR was taken from an adult in good health. DNA for the CDR3: TGTGCCAGCAGTCCGGACAGGGGGCGCGATGGCTACACCTTC. Translating it yields CASSPDRGRDGYTF.